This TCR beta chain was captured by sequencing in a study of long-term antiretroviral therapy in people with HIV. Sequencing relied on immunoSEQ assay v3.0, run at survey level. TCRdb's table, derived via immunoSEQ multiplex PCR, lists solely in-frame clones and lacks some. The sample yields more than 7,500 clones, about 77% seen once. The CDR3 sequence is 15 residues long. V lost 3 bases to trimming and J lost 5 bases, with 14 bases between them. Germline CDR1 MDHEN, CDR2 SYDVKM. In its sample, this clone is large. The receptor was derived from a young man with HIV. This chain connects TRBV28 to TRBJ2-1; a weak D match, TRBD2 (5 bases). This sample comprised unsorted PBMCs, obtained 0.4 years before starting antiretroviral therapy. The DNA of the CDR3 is TGTGCCAGCAGTTTTCGCGGGCCCCTTCACAATGAGCAGTTCTTC. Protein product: CASSFRGPLHNEQFF.